This passage covers 9 T cell receptor beta chains from one sample sequenced in a study of cytomegalovirus exposure and HLA in healthy donors. Primers for the PCR totalled 60 Vbeta and 13 Jbeta. Sequencing was performed with immunoSEQ multiplex PCR; in TCRdb, only in-frame clones are kept and a portion is missing. The sample gives 120,000 or so clones, just over 15% of which show up once; under 2.5% is in the top ten. The sample comprised PBMCs. Source of these receptors: a woman between 18 and 29 years old in good health and CMV-seronegative.

This clone was seen a few times. The rearrangement links TRBV7-8 to TRBJ2-5; 9 bases match TRBD1. The germline V gene encodes CDR1 SGHVS and CDR2 FQNEAQ. The CDR3 is made up of 14 amino acids. After removal of 6 bases from V and 5 bases from J, the junction contained 7 bases not matched to a gene. CDR3 sequence reads: CASRNRGLGETQYF. The CDR3 region has the DNA TGTGCCAGCAGGAACAGGGGGCTTGGGGAGACCCAGTACTTC.

This clone occurred a few times. The V call is TRBV9, the J call TRBJ2-7; TRBD1 matches at 9 bases. The V gene's germline CDR1 is SGDLS and CDR2 YYNGEE. V shed 3 bases, J shed 4 bases, and the junction held 5 bases outside the gene matches. The CDR3 contains 14 residues. CDR3 region: CASSEQGAGYEQYF. DNA for the CDR3: TGTGCCAGCAGCGAACAGGGGGCCGGGTACGAGCAGTACTTC.

The V and J genes are TRBV10-3 and TRBJ2-1; 13 bases fit TRBD2. Per the germline V gene, CDR1 is ENHRY and CDR2 is SYGVKD. With V trimmed by 6 bases and J by 5 bases, 4 bases remained unmatched. There are 15 residues in the CDR3. CDR3 coding DNA: TGTGCCATCAGCTCCGGGACTAGCGGGAACAATGAGCAGTTCTTC. It specifies CAISSGTSGNNEQFF.

This clone was counted between two and nine times. V gene TRBV29-1 combines with J gene TRBJ2-7, with 14 positions matching TRBD2. Germline CDR1 reads SQVTM; CDR2 reads ANQGSEA. The ends lost 4 bases at V and 5 bases at J; junction bases unmatched: 10. The CDR3 sequence is 16 residues long. The CDR3 loop is CSVGGGTSGRVHEQYF. The CDR3 nucleotides read TGCAGCGTTGGGGGAGGGACTAGCGGGAGAGTCCACGAGCAGTACTTC.

The chain joins TRBV10-3 to TRBJ2-7; TRBD1 matches 11 bases. Trimming at V came to 6 bases and at J to 3 bases, leaving 4 bases not matched to a gene. The CDR3 loop spans 14 amino acids. In germline, CDR1 is ENHRY, CDR2 SYGVKD. CDR3 loop: CAIRDGTGGYEQYF. CDR3 nucleotide sequence: TGTGCCATCAGGGACGGGACAGGGGGCTACGAGCAGTACTTC.

The chain recombines TRBV6-1 with TRBJ1-4, with TRBD1 as a possible D gene (5 bases). Germline assignment: CDR1 MNHNS and CDR2 SASEGT. The CDR3 is 16 amino acids. V was shortened by 1 base and J by 3 bases, with 12 bases between the two germline ends. The CDR3 spells CASSEGFGGANEKLFF. For the CDR3, the DNA is TGTGCCAGCAGTGAAGGGTTCGGGGGGGCTAATGAAAAACTGTTTTTT.

The sample holds a few counts of this clone. The CDR3 sequence: CASSLGGLAYEQYF. As DNA, the CDR3 is TGTGCCAGCAGCTTGGGAGGACTAGCCTACGAGCAGTACTTC. The chain couples TRBV5-4 to TRBJ2-7; 7 bases fit TRBD2. The germline CDR1 and CDR2 sequences are SGHNT and YYREEE (reference sequence). The J segment lost 2 bases and the V segment lost 0 bases, leaving 2 bases of the junction unmatched. The CDR3 length is 14 residues.

The V gene is TRBV6-6, the J gene TRBJ1-5; possibly TRBD1 for D (6 bases). There are 15 residues in the CDR3. Germline V gene data show CDR1 as MNHNY and CDR2 as SVGAGI (reference sequence). With 4 bases removed from V and 5 bases from J, the gap between germline ends came to 15 bases. CDR3 in DNA: TGTGCCAGCAGTTCGGACAGTTCATGGGATCAGCCCCAGCATTTT. Its protein product is CASSSDSSWDQPQHF.

This clone has only one observation. The rearrangement uses TRBV11-3 and TRBJ2-3; no definite D call. V lost 1 base to trimming and J lost 2 bases, with 10 bases between them. This CDR3 is built from 15 residues. Per the germline V gene, CDR1 is SGHNT and CDR2 is YENEEA. CDR3 DNA: TGTGCCAGCAGCTTAGGTTTGCAGATCACAGATACGCAGTATTTT. The encoded protein is CASSLGLQITDTQYF.